The following is a TCR beta chain sequence with its context. Its cognate antigen is unknown. The CDR3 is made up of 12 amino acids. V was trimmed by 3 bases and J by 4 bases, leaving 4 bases between them. The germline CDR1 and CDR2 sequences are LGHNA and YSLEER. This sample stems from a study of identifying expanded T cells in peripheral blood. Points from the study as a whole: Across healthy donors, higher total template counts meant significantly greater approximately two-week count variance. Differentially abundant clones: about 1.2 between replicates, roughly 16 at approximately two weeks, over 18 at four.

Healthy donors had no documented immune events, such as infections, while sampled. Using immunoSEQ multiplex PCR, the repertoire was profiled, and TCRdb retains in-frame clones only, with some absent. The sample shows approximately 130,000 clones, approximately 86% of them seen only once. The receptor was derived from a person between 18 and 69 years old in good health. The J gene is TRBJ1-3, the V gene TRBV4-3; no reliable D call. The specimen was blood. This chain's CDR3 is CASSQEGNTIYF. CDR3 DNA sequence: TGCGCCAGCAGCCAGGAGGGAAACACCATATATTTT.